The 14 T cell receptor beta chains below were found in one sample sequenced in a study of shared clonotypes between healthy human individuals. The data were produced by immunoSEQ multiplex PCR, yet TCRdb's version contains in-frame clones alone and is incomplete. The repertoire holds approximately 2.5 million clones, 93% seen once, with about 0.38% in the top ten. The material sequenced was naive CD4+ T cells from PBMCs. Subset meaning: CD45RA+ positively selected. All receptors come from a man between 18 and 35 years old in good health. Some clones in this sample may be carry-over from other donors' samples.

This chain links TRBV9 with TRBJ2-3; TRBD2 is a possible D gene (6 bases). V lost 5 bases, J lost 0 bases, and 10 bases lay in between. Per the germline V gene, CDR1 is SGDLS and CDR2 is YYNGEE. The CDR3 extends over 14 amino acids. The CDR3 sequence is CASRPGTSTDTQYF. For the CDR3, the DNA is TGTGCCAGCAGACCAGGGACTAGCACAGATACGCAGTATTTT.

This CDR3 is CASSLWAPDQETQYF. CDR3 bases: TGCGCCAGCAGCTTGTGGGCGCCGGATCAAGAGACCCAGTACTTC. The chain recombines TRBV5-1 with TRBJ2-5; D is unclear. V shed 1 base and J shed 2 bases, with 12 bases lying between them. The CDR3 has 15 residues. From germline, CDR1 is SGHRS and CDR2 YFSETQ.

This chain uses TRBV4-1 with TRBJ2-7, with 10 bases fitting TRBD2. Germline CDR1 and CDR2: MGHRA and YSYEKL. Unmatched junction bases numbered 10, after V lost 8 bases and J lost 3 bases. The CDR3 covers 15 residues. CDR3: CASGVAPSGSYEQYF. In DNA, the CDR3 is TGCGCCAGCGGAGTTGCTCCTAGCGGGAGCTACGAGCAGTACTTC.

The rearrangement uses TRBV9 and TRBJ1-2, with 7 nucleotides matching TRBD1. Germline loops: CDR1 SGDLS, CDR2 YYNGEE. The CDR3 has 16 residues. V shed 4 bases and J 2 bases; nucleotides not matched to a gene: 11. The DNA for the CDR3 is TGTGCCAGCAGCCGAACCACAGGGGTGGAGAACTATGGCTACACCTTC. Translation: CASSRTTGVENYGYTF.

V gene TRBV18 combines with J gene TRBJ1-1, with TRBD1 as a possible D gene (6 bases). The germline gives CDR1 KGHSH, CDR2 LQKENI. The CDR3 is 15 residues long. Deletions cut 3 bases from V and 5 bases from J, with 16 bases between. Here the CDR3 reads CASSPIRGRETEAFF. CDR3 sequence (DNA): TGTGCCAGCTCACCTATCAGGGGCAGAGAGACTGAAGCTTTCTTT.

The rearrangement uses TRBV18 and TRBJ2-4; the D gene is possibly TRBD1 (6 bases). CDR1 and CDR2 (germline): KGHSH, LQKENI. With 5 bases removed from V and 1 base from J, the gap between germline ends came to 12 bases. The CDR3 loop spans 15 amino acids. The CDR3 spells CASSSQGAAKNIQYF. DNA of the CDR3: TGTGCCAGCTCATCACAGGGAGCGGCCAAAAACATTCAGTACTTC.

This sequence joins TRBV4-1 and TRBJ1-2; tentative D call: TRBD1 (6 bases). V gave up 0 bases and J gave up 3 bases, with 11 bases separating them. CDR1 and CDR2 (germline): MGHRA, YSYEKL. This CDR3 has 15 amino acids. The chain's CDR3 is CASSQDGYRDYGYTF. CDR3 sequence (DNA): TGCGCCAGCAGCCAAGATGGGTACAGGGACTATGGCTACACCTTC.

J is TRBJ1-1 and V is TRBV29-1; 7 positions match TRBD1. The CDR3 runs 14 residues. Trimming cost V 5 bases and J 0 bases; bases outside gene matches: 6. Germline CDR1 reads SQVTM; CDR2 reads ANQGSEA. CDR3 in DNA: TGCAGCGTTTCAGGACAGGCGGTGAACACTGAAGCTTTCTTT. It is translated as CSVSGQAVNTEAFF.

The chain is built from TRBV5-1 and TRBJ1-2; a weak D match, TRBD1 (6 bases). Trimming stripped 3 bases from V and 8 bases from J, with 23 bases between. The germline CDR1 and CDR2 sequences are SGHRS and YFSETQ. The CDR3 runs 16 residues. The CDR3 protein is CASSWAGERGVGGYTF. The CDR3, as DNA: TGCGCCAGCAGCTGGGCAGGGGAGAGGGGAGTTGGAGGCTACACCTTC.

The chain combines TRBV7-2 with TRBJ2-5; 8 bases fit TRBD1. The V gene's germline CDR1 is SGHTA and CDR2 FQGNSA. The CDR3 covers 17 residues. The V and J ends lost 5 bases and 5 bases, in that order; junction bases with no gene match: 16. CDR3 DNA: TGTGCCAGCAGCACGGGGTGGACAGGGATAAACGGGGAGACCCAGTACTTC. This gives the protein CASSTGWTGINGETQYF.

The rearrangement uses TRBV6-1 and TRBJ2-3; D is unclear. Germline CDR1 reads MNHNS; CDR2 reads SASEGT. V was pared by 2 bases and J by 3 bases, with 24 bases between. This CDR3 comprises 19 residues. For the CDR3, the DNA is TGTGCCAGCAGTGAAAGAGCGTCGGGCACTTCTCAAGGGACAGATACGCAGTATTTT. It codes for CASSERASGTSQGTDTQYF.

The rearrangement uses TRBV19 and TRBJ2-1; the D gene is possibly TRBD2 (6 bases). The CDR3 contains 19 residues. Trimming took off 2 bases at V and 6 bases at J, with 26 bases between the two ends. CDR1 LNHDA and CDR2 SQIVND come from the germline V gene (reference sequence). For the CDR3, the DNA is TGTGCCAGTAGTATAAGATCCGGGCCTAGCGCTCCTAAATCCAATGAGCAGTTCTTC. Its protein is CASSIRSGPSAPKSNEQFF.

V usage is TRBV29-1 and J usage is TRBJ1-4, with 9 bases fitting TRBD1. The CDR3 sequence is 14 residues long. Unmatched junction bases numbered 7, after V lost 4 bases and J lost 7 bases. CDR1 and CDR2 from the germline V gene are SQVTM and ANQGSEA. The CDR3 bases are TGCAGCGTTGGACCGGGACAGGGAAGTGAAAAACTGTTTTTT. Translated: CSVGPGQGSEKLFF.

This chain links TRBV11-3 with TRBJ2-2, with a weak D call TRBD2 (6 bases). This CDR3 contains 15 residues. Trimming cost V 4 bases and J 0 bases, with 9 bases left between them. From germline, CDR1 is SGHNT and CDR2 YENEEA. The CDR3, as DNA: TGTGCCAGCAGCTCCACGGGGGCGAACACCGGGGAGCTGTTTTTT. It encodes CASSSTGANTGELFF.